A single sample gave rise to the 9 T cell receptor beta chains below, sequenced in a study of naive and memory T cell subsets. The SP2 primer and nested alpha and beta constant region primers amplified ligated cDNA in four rounds. MiXCR, applied by TCRdb to the 5' RACE reads, yields one record per CDR3 protein. The sample records approximately 30,000 distinct CDR3 sequences, 16% being singletons. The library had UMIs added by 3' ligation of an oligonucleotide to TCR cDNA. The source of these receptors is a female donor in good health.

Ten or more counts support this clonotype. The chain carries TRBV20-1 and TRBJ2-7; the D is unclear. Between the trimmed V and J ends, which lost 0 bases and 6 bases, there was a span of 12 bases. The CDR3 length is 13 residues. Germline lookup yields CDR1 DFQATT and CDR2 SNEGSKA (reference sequence). In nucleotides, the CDR3 is TGCAGTGCTAGAGAACCCCTTAGGGCCGAGCAGTACTTC. It specifies CSAREPLRAEQYF.

The rearrangement links TRBV12-3 or TRBV12-4 to TRBJ2-1; D unclear. This CDR3 spans 13 amino acids. V lost 7 bases and J 2 bases, leaving 9 bases between the germline ends. The CDR3, as DNA: TGTGCCAGCAACAGAGCCCCCTACAATGAGCAGTTCTTC. Protein product: CASNRAPYNEQFF.

This clonotype appeared many times. The rearrangement joins TRBV7-2 to TRBJ2-5; D perhaps matches TRBD1 (6 bases). CDR3 length equals 15 residues. Germline V gene sequence: CDR1 SGHTA, CDR2 FQGNSA. The germline V and J ends were trimmed by 5 bases and 0 bases, with 13 bases remaining between them. CDR3 coding DNA: TGTGCCAGCAGCGGGGGAGACAGGCACCAAGAGACCCAGTACTTC. Its protein is CASSGGDRHQETQYF.

The chain couples TRBV11-2 to TRBJ1-5; 9 nucleotides match TRBD1. CDR1 and CDR2 (germline): SGHAT, FQNNGV. Trimming at V came to 4 bases and at J to 2 bases, leaving 6 bases not matched to a gene. This CDR3 spans 16 amino acids. CDR3 sequence: CASSSGQGLCNQPQHF. The CDR3 nucleotides are TGTGCCAGCAGCTCCGGACAGGGGTTGTGCAATCAGCCCCAGCATTTT. Full variable domain (rest looked up from reference TRBV11-2 and TRBJ1-5): EAGVAQSPRYKIIEKRQSVAFWCNPISGHATLYWYQQILGQGPKLLIQFQNNGVVDDSQLPKDRFSAERLKGVDSTLKIQPAKLEDSAVYLCASSSGQGLCNQPQHFGDGTRLSIL.

This clonotype showed up many times. The rearrangement uses TRBV5-4 and TRBJ2-7; D may correspond to TRBD1 or TRBD2 (5 bases each). Trimming stripped 4 bases from V and 3 bases from J, with 11 bases between. This CDR3 has 13 residues. CDR1 and CDR2 from the germline V gene are SGHNT and YYREEE (reference sequence). The chain's CDR3 is CASSRDPIYEQYF. CDR3 in DNA: TGTGCCAGCAGCCGGGACCCGATCTACGAGCAGTACTTC.

This clonotype was recorded a few times. The gene calls are TRBV6-2 or TRBV6-3 and TRBJ2-1, with TRBD2 identical over 11 bases. Unmatched junction bases numbered 4, after V lost 0 bases and J lost 9 bases. The CDR3 totals 15 residues. CDR1 and CDR2 (germline): MNHEY, SVGEGT. CDR3 in DNA: TGTGCCAGCAGTTACTCGGCTAGCGGGGGGCTTGAGCAGTTCTTC. Translated: CASSYSASGGLEQFF.

This clonotype was recorded many times. The genes are TRBV6-4 and TRBJ2-3, with TRBD1 matching 10 bases. This CDR3 region has 16 residues. CDR1 and CDR2 from the germline V gene are MRHNA and SNTAGT. Germline trimming cut 3 bases from V and 1 base from J; bases unmatched to any gene: 4. The CDR3 protein is CASSESGTGGTDTQYF. CDR3 in DNA: TGTGCCAGCAGTGAGTCCGGGACAGGGGGCACAGATACGCAGTATTTT.

This clonotype was found a few times. This sequence joins TRBV29-1 and TRBJ1-2; D remains ambiguous. CDR3 length equals 10 residues. V was shortened by 7 bases and J by 3 bases, with 6 bases between the two germline ends. Germline CDR1 is SQVTM and CDR2 is ANQGSEA. The CDR3 spells CSGFHYGYTF. CDR3 coding DNA: TGCAGCGGATTTCACTATGGCTACACCTTC.

The V and J genes are TRBV3-1 and TRBJ2-1; D perhaps matches TRBD1 (6 bases). There are 18 residues in the CDR3. Deletions cut 0 bases from V and 4 bases from J, with 19 bases between. Per germline, CDR1 LGHDT and CDR2 YNNKEL (reference sequence). The CDR3 is CASSQDLLGQIYYNEQFF. The DNA for the CDR3 is TGTGCCAGCAGCCAAGACTTGCTCGGACAGATATATTACAATGAGCAGTTCTTC.